This TCR beta chain was identified during a study of blood T cell repertoires in COVID-19. About the research overall: Sample material is recorded as cDNA or gDNA derived from T cells, B-cell-depleted T cells, or PBMCs.

The table came from immunoSEQ multiplex PCR; TCRdb's copy has only in-frame clones and leaves some out. The table lists 120,000 or so clones, about 77% of them singletons. The V gene end was trimmed by 1 base and the J gene end by 4 bases; junction bases not matched to a gene: 3. This CDR3 contains 16 residues. CDR1 and CDR2 (germline): LGHDT, YNNKEL (reference sequence). What was sequenced was peripheral blood. The chain uses TRBV3-1 (or the pseudogene TRBV3-2) and TRBJ2-5; TRBD2 matches 13 bases. The clonotype originates from a human donor in a cohort sampled during active COVID-19. This CDR3 is CASSQGRTSGGETQYF. The CDR3 nucleotides read TGTGCCAGCAGCCAAGGAAGGACTAGCGGGGGAGAGACCCAGTACTTC.